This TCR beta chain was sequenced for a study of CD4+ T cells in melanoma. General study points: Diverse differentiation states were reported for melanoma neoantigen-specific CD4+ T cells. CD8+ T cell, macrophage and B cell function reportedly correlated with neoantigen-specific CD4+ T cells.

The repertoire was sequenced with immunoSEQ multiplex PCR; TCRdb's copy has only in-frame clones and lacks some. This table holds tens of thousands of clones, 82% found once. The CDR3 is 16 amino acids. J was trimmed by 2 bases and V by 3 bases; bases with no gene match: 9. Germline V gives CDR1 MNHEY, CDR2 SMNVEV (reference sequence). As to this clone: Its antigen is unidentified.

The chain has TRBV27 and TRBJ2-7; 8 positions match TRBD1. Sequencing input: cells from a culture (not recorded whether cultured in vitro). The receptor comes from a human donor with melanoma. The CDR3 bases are TGTGCCAGCAGTTTGACCTCGGGGACAGGTCCCTACGAGCAGTACTTC. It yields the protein CASSLTSGTGPYEQYF.